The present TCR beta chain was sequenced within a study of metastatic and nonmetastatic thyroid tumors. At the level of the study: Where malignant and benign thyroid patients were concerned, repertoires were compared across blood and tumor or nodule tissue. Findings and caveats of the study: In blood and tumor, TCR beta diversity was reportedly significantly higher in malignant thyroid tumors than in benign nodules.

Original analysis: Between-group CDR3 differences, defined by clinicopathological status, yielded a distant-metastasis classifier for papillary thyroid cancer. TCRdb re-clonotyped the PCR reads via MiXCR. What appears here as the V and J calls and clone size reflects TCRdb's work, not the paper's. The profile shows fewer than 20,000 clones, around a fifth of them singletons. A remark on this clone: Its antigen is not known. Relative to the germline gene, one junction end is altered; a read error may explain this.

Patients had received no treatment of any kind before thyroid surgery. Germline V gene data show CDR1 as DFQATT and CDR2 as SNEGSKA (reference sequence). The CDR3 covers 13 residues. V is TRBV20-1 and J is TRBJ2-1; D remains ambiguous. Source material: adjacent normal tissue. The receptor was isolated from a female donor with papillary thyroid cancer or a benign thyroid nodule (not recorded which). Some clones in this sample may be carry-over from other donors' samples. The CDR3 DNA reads TGCAGTGCTAGAAGTTACTCCTACAATGAGCAGCTCTTC. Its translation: CSARSYSYNEQLF.